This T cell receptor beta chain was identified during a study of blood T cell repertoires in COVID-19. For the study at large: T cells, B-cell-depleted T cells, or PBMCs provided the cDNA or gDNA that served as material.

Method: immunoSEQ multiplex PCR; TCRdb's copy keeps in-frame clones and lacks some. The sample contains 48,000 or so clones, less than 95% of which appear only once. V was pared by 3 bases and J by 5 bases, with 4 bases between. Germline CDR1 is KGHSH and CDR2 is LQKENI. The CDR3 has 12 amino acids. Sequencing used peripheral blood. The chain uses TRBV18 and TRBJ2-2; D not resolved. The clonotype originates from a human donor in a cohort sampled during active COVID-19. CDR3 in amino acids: CASSPETGELFF. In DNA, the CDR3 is TGTGCCAGCTCACCGGAGACCGGGGAGCTGTTTTTT.